This T cell receptor beta chain was identified during a study of OX40 agonist ivuxolimab in advanced cancers. Study details: Ivuxolimab, which is an agonistic anti-OX40 (CD134) antibody, was administered to the patients. Patients with hepatocellular carcinoma, melanoma, renal cell or head and neck cancer made up the dose-escalation patients.

V was trimmed by 6 bases and J by 7 bases, leaving 13 bases between them. The CDR3 has 13 residues. Per the germline V gene, CDR1 is LGHNT and CDR2 is FRNRAP. TCRdb keeps only in-frame clones here, not all; method: immunoSEQ multiplex PCR. The top ten clones hold approximately 0.99% of a sample with 100,000 to 150,000 clones, roughly 91% of them seen once. The chain uses TRBV12-5 and TRBJ1-5; TRBD1 is a possible D gene (6 bases). This sequence originates from an adult with an advanced solid tumor such as melanoma, head and neck, liver or kidney cancer. The source was CD4+ or CD8+ T cells sorted from blood, collected in a trial of the OX40 agonist ivuxolimab. The CDR3 is CASGPLDRQPQHF. CDR3 sequence (DNA): TGTGCTAGTGGACCCCTCGACAGGCAGCCCCAGCATTTT.